This T cell receptor beta chain is from a study of metastatic and nonmetastatic thyroid tumors. Study in general: Patients with malignant and benign thyroid disease provided blood and tumor or nodule tissue, whose repertoires were compared. Whole-study findings and limits: According to reports, the diversity of TCR beta was significantly higher in malignant thyroid tumors than in benign nodules, and this held in both blood and tumor samples.

No treatment had been given to any patient before thyroid surgery. In the original processing: Researchers built a distant-metastasis classifier for papillary thyroid cancer that drew on CDR3 differences across clinicopathological groups. TCRdb recomputed clones from the PCR reads via MiXCR. The V and J calls and clone size are TCRdb's, not the authors'. Among approximately 32,000 clones, about a fifth were seen once, and the ten largest hold about 3%. This clone appeared many times. Its antigen is unknown. Per germline, CDR1 SGHVS and CDR2 FNYEAQ. The CDR3 extends over 15 amino acids. Deletions cut 1 base from V and 0 bases from J, with 10 bases between.

The sequence was collected from a male donor with papillary thyroid cancer or a benign thyroid nodule (not recorded which). Some clones in this sample may be carry-over from other donors' samples. V gene TRBV7-6 combines with J gene TRBJ2-7, with a weak D call TRBD2 (6 bases). Sequenced input: tumor tissue. This CDR3 is CASSLDSGSSYEQYF. The CDR3 DNA reads TGTGCCAGCAGCTTAGATTCCGGGAGCTCCTACGAGCAGTACTTC.